This T cell receptor beta chain was retrieved from a study of graft-versus-host responses after intestinal transplantation. In germline, CDR1 is SGHNT, CDR2 YYREEE (reference sequence). V was trimmed by 1 base and J by 5 bases, leaving 12 bases between them. The CDR3 sequence is 14 residues long. TCRdb's copy holds only in-frame clones and misses some; the assay was immunoSEQ multiplex PCR. The sample lists over 120,000 clones; around 90% were seen once. Findings of the study overall: Marrow from the recipient contained GvH clones, some of which had appeared first in ileum or blood.

Remarks on this clone: What it binds is unknown.

The chain joins TRBV5-4 to TRBJ1-2; possibly TRBD1 for D (6 bases). The receptor was derived from a human donor who received an intestinal transplant. Sequenced here: unstimulated CD4+ T cells sorted from spleen or lymph node cells, sampled before intestinal transplant. CDR3 residues: CASSLRGTGYGYTF. The CDR3 DNA is TGTGCCAGCAGCTTGAGGGGCACAGGGTATGGCTACACCTTC.